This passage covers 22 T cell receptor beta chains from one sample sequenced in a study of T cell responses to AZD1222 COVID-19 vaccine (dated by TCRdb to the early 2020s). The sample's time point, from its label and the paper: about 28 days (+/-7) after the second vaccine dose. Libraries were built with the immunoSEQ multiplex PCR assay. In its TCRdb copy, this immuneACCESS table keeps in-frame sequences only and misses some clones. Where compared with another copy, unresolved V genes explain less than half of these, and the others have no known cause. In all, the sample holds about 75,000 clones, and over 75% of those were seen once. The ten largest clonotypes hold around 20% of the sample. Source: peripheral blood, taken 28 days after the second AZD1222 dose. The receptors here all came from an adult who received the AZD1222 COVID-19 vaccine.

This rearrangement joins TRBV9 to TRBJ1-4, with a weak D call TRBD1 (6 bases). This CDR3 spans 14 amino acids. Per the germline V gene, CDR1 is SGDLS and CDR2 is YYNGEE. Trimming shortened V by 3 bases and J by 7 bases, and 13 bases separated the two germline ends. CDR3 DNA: TGTGCCAGCAGCGGTGGGGGGCAGTTTGAAAAACTGTTTTTT. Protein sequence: CASSGGGQFEKLFF.

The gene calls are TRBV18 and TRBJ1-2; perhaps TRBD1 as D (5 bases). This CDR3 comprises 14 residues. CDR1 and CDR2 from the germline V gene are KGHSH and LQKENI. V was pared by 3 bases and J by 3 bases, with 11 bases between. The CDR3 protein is CASSPQGQDYGYTF. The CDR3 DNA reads TGTGCCAGCTCACCTCAGGGTCAGGACTATGGCTACACCTTC.

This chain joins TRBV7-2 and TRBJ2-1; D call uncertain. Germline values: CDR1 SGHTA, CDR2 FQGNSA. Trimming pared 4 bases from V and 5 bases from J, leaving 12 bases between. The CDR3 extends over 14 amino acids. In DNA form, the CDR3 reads TGTGCCAGCAGCTCTAACGCAGCTGACAATGAGCAGTTCTTC. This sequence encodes CASSSNAADNEQFF.

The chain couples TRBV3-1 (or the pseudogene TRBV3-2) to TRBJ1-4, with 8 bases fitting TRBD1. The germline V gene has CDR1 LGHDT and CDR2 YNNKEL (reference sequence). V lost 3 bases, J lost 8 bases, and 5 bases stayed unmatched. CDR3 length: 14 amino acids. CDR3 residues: CASSQDRVGEKLFF. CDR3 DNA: TGTGCCAGCAGCCAGGACAGGGTGGGGGAAAAACTGTTTTTT.

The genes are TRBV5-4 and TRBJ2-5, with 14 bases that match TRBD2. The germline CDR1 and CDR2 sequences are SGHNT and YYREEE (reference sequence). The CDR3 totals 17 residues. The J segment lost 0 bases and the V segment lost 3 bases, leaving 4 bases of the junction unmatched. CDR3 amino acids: CASSSGLAGAYQETQYF. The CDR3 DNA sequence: TGTGCCAGCAGCTCGGGACTAGCGGGGGCATACCAAGAGACCCAGTACTTC. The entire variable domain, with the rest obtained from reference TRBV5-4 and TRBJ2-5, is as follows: ETGVTQSPTHLIKTRGQQVTLRCSSQSGHNTVSWYQQALGQGPQFIFQYYREEENGRGNFPPRFSGLQFPNYSSELNVNALELDDSALYLCASSSGLAGAYQETQYFGPGTRLLVL.

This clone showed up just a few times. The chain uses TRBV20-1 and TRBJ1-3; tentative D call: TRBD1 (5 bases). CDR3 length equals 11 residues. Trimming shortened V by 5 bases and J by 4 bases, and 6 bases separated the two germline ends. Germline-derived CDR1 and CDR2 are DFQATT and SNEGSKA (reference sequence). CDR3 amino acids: CSAPGGNTIYF. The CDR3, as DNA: TGCAGTGCTCCAGGGGGAAACACCATATATTTT.

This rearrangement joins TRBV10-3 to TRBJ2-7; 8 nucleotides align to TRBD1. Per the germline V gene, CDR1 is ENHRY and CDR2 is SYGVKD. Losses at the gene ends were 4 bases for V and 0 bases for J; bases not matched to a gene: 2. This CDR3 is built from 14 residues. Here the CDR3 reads CAISVTGASYEQYF. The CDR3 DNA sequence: TGTGCCATCAGTGTGACAGGGGCCTCCTACGAGCAGTACTTC.

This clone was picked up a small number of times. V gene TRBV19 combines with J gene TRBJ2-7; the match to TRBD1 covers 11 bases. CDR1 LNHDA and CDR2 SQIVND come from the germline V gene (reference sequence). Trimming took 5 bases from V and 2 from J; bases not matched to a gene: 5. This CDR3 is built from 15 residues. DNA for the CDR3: TGTGCCAGTAGTTCCCAGGGACAGGGGGCCTACGAGCAGTACTTC. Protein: CASSSQGQGAYEQYF.

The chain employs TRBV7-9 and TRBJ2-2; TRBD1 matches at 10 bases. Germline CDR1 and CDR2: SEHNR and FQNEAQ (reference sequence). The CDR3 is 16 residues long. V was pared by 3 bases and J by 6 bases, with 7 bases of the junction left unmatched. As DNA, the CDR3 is TGTGCCAGCAGCTTTGCCTCCGGGACAGGGGCCGGGGAGCTGTTTTTT. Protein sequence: CASSFASGTGAGELFF.

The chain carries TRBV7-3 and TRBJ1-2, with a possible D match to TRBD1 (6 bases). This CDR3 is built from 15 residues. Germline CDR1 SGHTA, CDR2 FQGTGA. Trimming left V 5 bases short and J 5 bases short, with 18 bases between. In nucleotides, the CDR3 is TGTGCCAGCAGCCCAGGGGTAGGGTTGGGATATGGCTACACCTTC. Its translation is CASSPGVGLGYGYTF.

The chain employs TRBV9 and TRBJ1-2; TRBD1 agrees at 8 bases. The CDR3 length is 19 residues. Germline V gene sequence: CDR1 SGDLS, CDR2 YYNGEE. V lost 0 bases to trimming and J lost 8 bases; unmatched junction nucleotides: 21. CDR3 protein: CASSVGSFARTGQYRGYTF. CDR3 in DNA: TGTGCCAGCAGCGTAGGGAGTTTTGCACGGACAGGGCAGTATCGAGGCTACACCTTC.

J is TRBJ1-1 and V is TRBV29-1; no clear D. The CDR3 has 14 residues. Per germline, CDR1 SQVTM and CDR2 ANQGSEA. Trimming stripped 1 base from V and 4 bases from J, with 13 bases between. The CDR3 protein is CSVEVPRAGTEAFF. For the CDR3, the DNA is TGCAGCGTTGAAGTCCCTCGGGCGGGCACTGAAGCTTTCTTT.

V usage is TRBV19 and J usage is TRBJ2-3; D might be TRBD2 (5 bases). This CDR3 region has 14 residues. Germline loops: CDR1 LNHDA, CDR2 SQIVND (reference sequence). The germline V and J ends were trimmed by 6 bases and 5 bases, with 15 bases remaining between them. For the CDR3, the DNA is TGTGCCAGTAGCCTAGCTATCGATGGAGATACGCAGTATTTT. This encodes CASSLAIDGDTQYF.

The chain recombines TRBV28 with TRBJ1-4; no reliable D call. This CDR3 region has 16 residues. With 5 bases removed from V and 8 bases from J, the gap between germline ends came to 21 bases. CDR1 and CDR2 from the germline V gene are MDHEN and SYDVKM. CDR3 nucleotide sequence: TGTGCCAGCAGTCCAACCCCGGTGTTCCCGGACGAAAAACTGTTTTTT. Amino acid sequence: CASSPTPVFPDEKLFF.

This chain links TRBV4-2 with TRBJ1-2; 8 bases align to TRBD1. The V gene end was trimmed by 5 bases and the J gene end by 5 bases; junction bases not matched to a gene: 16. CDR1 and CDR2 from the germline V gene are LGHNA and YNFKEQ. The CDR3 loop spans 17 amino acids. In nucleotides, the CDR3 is TGTGCCAGCAGCACGGCCCAGGGGGCCGTGAGTAGGTATGGCTACACCTTC. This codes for CASSTAQGAVSRYGYTF.

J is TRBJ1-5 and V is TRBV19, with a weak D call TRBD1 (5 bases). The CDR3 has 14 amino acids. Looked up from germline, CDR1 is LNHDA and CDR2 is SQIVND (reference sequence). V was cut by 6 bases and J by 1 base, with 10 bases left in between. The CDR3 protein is CASRNRNSNQPQHF. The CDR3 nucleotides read TGTGCCAGTAGGAACAGGAACAGCAATCAGCCCCAGCATTTT.

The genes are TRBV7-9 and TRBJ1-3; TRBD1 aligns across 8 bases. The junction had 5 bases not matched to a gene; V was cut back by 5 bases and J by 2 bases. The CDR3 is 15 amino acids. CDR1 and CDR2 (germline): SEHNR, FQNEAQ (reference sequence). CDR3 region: CASSLTGVAGNTIYF. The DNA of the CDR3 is TGTGCCAGCAGCCTGACAGGGGTGGCTGGAAACACCATATATTTT.

The CDR3 protein is CASSPGTRTEAFF. In DNA, the CDR3 is TGTGCCAGCAGCCCGGGGACACGCACTGAAGCTTTCTTT. This rearrangement joins TRBV11-3 to TRBJ1-1; D may be TRBD1 (6 bases). The germline V gene has CDR1 SGHNT and CDR2 YENEEA. The length of the CDR3 is 13 residues. V lost 5 bases and J 4 bases, leaving 11 bases between the germline ends.

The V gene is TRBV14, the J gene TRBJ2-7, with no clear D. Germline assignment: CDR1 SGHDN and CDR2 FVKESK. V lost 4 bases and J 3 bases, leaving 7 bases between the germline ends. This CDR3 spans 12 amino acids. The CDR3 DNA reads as TGTGCCAGCAGCCCTCACTTCTACGAGCAGTACTTC. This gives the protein CASSPHFYEQYF.

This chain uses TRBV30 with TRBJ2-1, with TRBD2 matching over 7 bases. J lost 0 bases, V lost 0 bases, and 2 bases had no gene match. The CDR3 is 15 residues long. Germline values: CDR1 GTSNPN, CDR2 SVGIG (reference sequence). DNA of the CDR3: TGTGCCTGGAGTGTGGGCGGGGGCTCCTACAATGAGCAGTTCTTC. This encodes CAWSVGGGSYNEQFF. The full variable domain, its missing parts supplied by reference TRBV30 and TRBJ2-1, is SQTIHQWPATLVQPVGSPLSLECTVEGTSNPNLYWYRQAAGRGLQLLFYSVGIGQISSEVPQNLSASRPQDRQFILSSKKLLLSDSGFYLCAWSVGGGSYNEQFFGPGTRLTVL.

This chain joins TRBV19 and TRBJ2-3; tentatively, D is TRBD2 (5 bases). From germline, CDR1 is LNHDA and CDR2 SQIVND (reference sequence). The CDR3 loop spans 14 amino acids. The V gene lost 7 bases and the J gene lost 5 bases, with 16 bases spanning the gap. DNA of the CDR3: TGTGCCAGTACCGACTCTACTGCGGGAGATACGCAGTATTTT. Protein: CASTDSTAGDTQYF.

CDR3 in amino acids: CASSSGRDRTYNEQFF. Written as DNA, the CDR3 is TGTGCCAGCAGTTCCGGCCGGGACCGCACCTACAATGAGCAGTTCTTC. V usage is TRBV5-4 and J usage is TRBJ2-1; D tentatively reads TRBD1 or TRBD2 (5 bases each). Germline CDR1 is SGHNT and CDR2 is YYREEE (reference sequence). V was pared by 5 bases and J by 2 bases, with 17 bases between. The CDR3 totals 16 residues.